The 29 T cell receptor beta chains below were found in one sample sequenced in a study of shared clonotypes between healthy human individuals. Cells designated naive CD8 were CD45RO-negative and were positively selected for CCR7, with terminally differentiated effector memory CD45RA+ cells excluded. The data were produced by immunoSEQ multiplex PCR, yet TCRdb's version contains in-frame clones alone and is incomplete. The top ten hold approximately 1% of the sample, which has nearly 2 million clones, around 96% seen once. The sequenced sample consisted of naive CD8+ T cells sorted from blood. The receptor set was obtained from a man aged 18-30 years in good health.

The rearrangement joins TRBV5-1 to TRBJ1-1; D remains unclear. CDR1 and CDR2 from the germline V gene are SGHRS and YFSETQ. The V and J ends lost 5 bases and 4 bases respectively, with 12 bases between them. This CDR3 is built from 13 residues. The CDR3 loop reads CASSLSGVTEAFF. The CDR3 DNA is TGCGCCAGCAGTTTGTCCGGGGTCACTGAAGCTTTCTTT.

The chain has TRBV7-6 and TRBJ2-1; TRBD2 aligns across 8 bases. J lost 10 bases, V lost 4 bases, and 3 bases had no gene match. Germline CDR1 is SGHVS and CDR2 is FNYEAQ. The CDR3 is made up of 12 amino acids. For the CDR3, the DNA is TGTGCCAGCAGCTCTAGCGGGTTGGAGCAGTTCTTC. Residues: CASSSSGLEQFF.

As concerns this clone: Other nucleotide sequences in the sample specify the same CDR3. V usage is TRBV7-9 and J usage is TRBJ2-7; a weak D match, TRBD1 (6 bases). Deletions cut 1 base from V and 4 bases from J, with 8 bases between. CDR3 length: 13 residues. In germline, CDR1 is SEHNR, CDR2 FQNEAQ (reference sequence). The CDR3 coding sequence is TGTGCCAGCAGCTTAGAAGGGGGATACGAGCAGTACTTC. Its protein is CASSLEGGYEQYF.

This chain joins TRBV13 and TRBJ2-7; TRBD2 aligns across 10 bases. V lost 0 bases and J lost 4; bases outside the gene matches: 12. Germline CDR1 PRHDT, CDR2 FYEKMQ (reference sequence). The CDR3 runs 18 residues. The CDR3: CASSLGTSGPPLRYEQYF. As DNA, the CDR3 is TGTGCCAGCAGCTTAGGGACTAGCGGGCCTCCGTTGCGATACGAGCAGTACTTC.

The chain is built from TRBV4-1 and TRBJ1-1, with D hard to call. V was clipped by 0 bases and J by 5 bases, with 19 bases between them. Germline V gene lookup returns CDR1 MGHRA and CDR2 YSYEKL. The CDR3 length is 17 residues. The DNA for the CDR3 is TGCGCCAGCAGCCAAGATGGGGAGGGAGAAGGTGAAACTGAAGCTTTCTTT. It translates to CASSQDGEGEGETEAFF.

This clone was seen only once. This chain connects TRBV7-9 to TRBJ2-7, with D possibly being TRBD2 (5 bases). The CDR3 runs 14 residues. Trimming pared 2 bases from V and 2 bases from J, leaving 10 bases between. CDR1 SEHNR and CDR2 FQNEAQ come from the germline V gene (reference sequence). The CDR3 sequence is CASSLTASPYEQYF. As DNA, the CDR3 is TGTGCCAGCAGCTTAACAGCTAGCCCCTACGAGCAGTACTTC.

The chain links TRBV10-2 to TRBJ2-3; D is possibly TRBD1 (5 bases). V was pared by 0 bases and J by 2 bases, with 12 bases between. This CDR3 comprises 16 residues. The V gene's germline CDR1 is WSHSY and CDR2 SAAADI. The CDR3 region has the DNA TGCGCCAGCAGTGAGTCCAACGCAGGGCCCACAGATACGCAGTATTTT. It is translated as CASSESNAGPTDTQYF.

The chain combines TRBV7-2 with TRBJ2-6; possibly TRBD2 for D (5 bases). Germline CDR1 is SGHTA and CDR2 is FQGNSA. Trimming left V 1 base short and J 3 bases short, with 10 bases between. The CDR3 has 16 amino acids. CDR3: CASSLGAGSGANVLTF. The DNA of the CDR3 is TGTGCCAGCAGCTTAGGGGCTGGGAGTGGGGCCAACGTCCTGACTTTC.

The CDR3 reads CASSLSSRRDEQYF. The CDR3, as DNA: TGTGCCAGCAGTTTATCCTCCCGTAGGGACGAGCAGTACTTC. The V and J genes are TRBV27 and TRBJ2-7; D unclear. V was shortened by 0 bases and J by 5 bases, with 11 bases between the two germline ends. CDR3 length: 14 residues. From germline, CDR1 is MNHEY and CDR2 SMNVEV (reference sequence).

The CDR3 here is CASSVGTRGEQYF. CDR3 sequence (DNA): TGTGCCAGCAGCGTAGGAACTCGGGGAGAGCAGTACTTC. This rearrangement joins TRBV9 to TRBJ2-7, with TRBD2 as a possible D gene (5 bases). The CDR3 runs to 13 residues. V dropped 0 bases and J dropped 7 bases, with 11 bases sitting between them. From germline, CDR1 is SGDLS and CDR2 YYNGEE. The full variable domain, with the rest looked up from reference TRBV9 and TRBJ2-7, is DSGVTQTPKHLITATGQRVTLRCSPRSGDLSVYWYQQSLDQGLQFLIQYYNGEERAKGNILERFSAQQFPDLHSELNLSSLELGDSALYFCASSVGTRGEQYFGPGTRLTVT.

V is TRBV6-4 and J is TRBJ2-7; unclear D gene. The length of the CDR3 is 13 residues. Looked up from germline, CDR1 is MRHNA and CDR2 is SNTAGT. Between the trimmed V and J ends, which lost 6 bases and 11 bases, there was a span of 20 bases. The DNA for the CDR3 is TGTGCCAGCAGCAGGCGACGGGCTCTCACAGAGTACTTC. This encodes CASSRRRALTEYF.

The rearrangement joins TRBV7-2 to TRBJ1-2; 10 nucleotides align to TRBD1. Germline CDR1 reads SGHTA; CDR2 reads FQGNSA. The CDR3 is 16 amino acids. V was pared by 4 bases and J by 8 bases, with 13 bases of the junction left unmatched. The CDR3 loop is CASSYRFIDRGLGYTF. Here the CDR3 DNA reads TGTGCCAGCAGCTACCGCTTCATTGACAGGGGGCTAGGCTACACCTTC.

V usage is TRBV18 and J usage is TRBJ2-1; D unresolved. Germline V gene data show CDR1 as KGHSH and CDR2 as LQKENI. This CDR3 has 17 residues. V lost 1 base, J lost 8 bases, and 21 bases lay in between. CDR3 sequence (DNA): TGTGCCAGCTCACCACAAAAATCCGGTACACCTATTCATGAGCAGTTCTTC. Translating it yields CASSPQKSGTPIHEQFF.

This chain uses TRBV4-1 with TRBJ2-7; 8 nucleotides agree with TRBD1. Germline V lookup: CDR1 MGHRA, CDR2 YSYEKL. The CDR3 totals 16 residues. The V and J ends lost 3 bases and 3 bases, in that order; junction bases with no gene match: 10. In nucleotides, the CDR3 is TGCGCCAGCAGCCATTCTCCCGGGACAGGACTCTACGAGCAGTACTTC. It specifies CASSHSPGTGLYEQYF.

This sequence joins TRBV27 and TRBJ2-7; tentative D call: TRBD2 (5 bases). Germline CDR1 and CDR2: MNHEY and SMNVEV (reference sequence). This CDR3 has 14 amino acids. The germline V and J ends were trimmed by 3 bases and 5 bases, with 14 bases remaining between them. The CDR3 protein is CASSFGVGIDEQYF. The CDR3, as DNA: TGTGCCAGCAGTTTCGGGGTAGGAATAGACGAGCAGTACTTC.

The J gene is TRBJ2-3, the V gene TRBV28; D possibly corresponds to TRBD1 (5 bases). Germline V lookup: CDR1 MDHEN, CDR2 SYDVKM. The CDR3 spans 15 residues. V lost 5 bases and J 6 bases, leaving 18 bases between the germline ends. CDR3 amino acids: CASSLGLGLMDTQYF. CDR3 sequence (DNA): TGTGCCAGCAGTCTAGGGCTGGGGCTAATGGATACGCAGTATTTT.

The chain carries TRBV7-9 and TRBJ2-5, with a weak D call TRBD1 (6 bases). The CDR3 sequence is 15 residues long. Germline-derived CDR1 and CDR2 are SEHNR and FQNEAQ (reference sequence). The V end lost 1 base, the J end lost 5 bases, and 14 bases lay between the germline ends. Written as DNA, the CDR3 is TGTGCCAGCAGCTTAGGACGGGGCGGACAGGAGACCCAGTACTTC. As protein: CASSLGRGGQETQYF.

The CDR3 loop is CAMGHRGHEQYF. The CDR3 nucleotides are TGTGCCATGGGGCACAGGGGCCACGAGCAGTACTTC. The genes are TRBV6-5 and TRBJ2-7; 7 bases are shared with TRBD1. The CDR3 extends over 12 amino acids. CDR1 and CDR2 (germline): MNHEY, SVGAGI. V dropped 10 bases and J dropped 5; count of bases not matched to a gene: 8.

This clone was observed a single time. The chain combines TRBV7-8 with TRBJ2-3; possibly TRBD1 or TRBD2 for D (5 bases each). Per germline, CDR1 SGHVS and CDR2 FQNEAQ. V shed 2 bases and J shed 0 bases, with 18 bases lying between them. This CDR3 is 18 amino acids long. The CDR3 DNA sequence: TGTGCCAGCAGCTTAAATAATGGGGGAGTACCTAGCACAGATACGCAGTATTTT. This encodes CASSLNNGGVPSTDTQYF.

The chain is built from TRBV5-4 and TRBJ2-2; TRBD2 might be the D (6 bases). The ends were cut back, 3 bases at V and 2 bases at J, with 14 bases in the middle. The CDR3 totals 16 residues. Germline V CDR1 and CDR2: SGHNT, YYREEE (reference sequence). Here the CDR3 reads CASSYPEGPNTGELFF. The CDR3 bases are TGTGCCAGCAGCTATCCGGAGGGGCCAAACACCGGGGAGCTGTTTTTT.

The chain carries TRBV19 and TRBJ2-7; 7 bases are a match to TRBD1. V lost 5 bases to trimming and J lost 5 bases; unmatched junction nucleotides: 12. The germline V gene encodes CDR1 LNHDA and CDR2 SQIVND (reference sequence). The CDR3 length is 15 residues. CDR3 coding DNA: TGTGCCAGTAGTCCCCGCGCAGGGGGTAACAACGAGCAGTACTTC. It encodes CASSPRAGGNNEQYF.

In this sample, this clone turned up once. The chain uses TRBV7-8 and TRBJ2-1; 10 nucleotides match TRBD2. Germline CDR1 is SGHVS and CDR2 is FQNEAQ. V lost 1 base, J lost 4 bases, and 7 bases stayed unmatched. This CDR3 has 17 amino acids. This CDR3 is CASSLVLAGELYNEQFF. The CDR3, as DNA: TGTGCCAGCAGCTTAGTTCTAGCGGGGGAGCTTTACAATGAGCAGTTCTTC.

The gene calls are TRBV6-6 and TRBJ2-2; possible D gene TRBD2, 6 bases. CDR1 and CDR2 from the germline V gene are MNHNY and SVGAGI (reference sequence). V lost 2 bases and J lost 1, with 8 bases in between. CDR3 length equals 15 residues. The CDR3 sequence: CASSYTGENTGELFF. In nucleotides, the CDR3 is TGTGCCAGCAGTTACACGGGGGAGAACACCGGGGAGCTGTTTTTT.

The chain combines TRBV30 with TRBJ1-5; 11 bases map to TRBD1. In germline, CDR1 is GTSNPN, CDR2 SVGIG (reference sequence). The CDR3 has 13 amino acids. With V trimmed by 5 bases and J by 4 bases, 1 base remained unmatched. This CDR3 is CAWGQGANQPQHF. The CDR3 DNA reads TGTGCCTGGGGACAGGGGGCAAATCAGCCCCAGCATTTT.

The chain is built from TRBV13 and TRBJ1-1; TRBD1 agrees at 7 bases. With 9 bases clipped from V and 1 base from J, the junction kept 8 bases outside the gene matches. The germline V gene has CDR1 PRHDT and CDR2 FYEKMQ (reference sequence). The CDR3 totals 14 residues. CDR3 coding DNA: TGTGCCAGTTTACAGGGGATCGGGAACACTGAAGCTTTCTTT. This gives the protein CASLQGIGNTEAFF.

This clone was observed once. The chain is built from TRBV19 and TRBJ2-2; 9 bases fit TRBD1. CDR1 and CDR2 (germline): LNHDA, SQIVND (reference sequence). The CDR3 is 15 residues long. J lost 5 bases, V lost 3 bases, and 4 bases had no gene match. The CDR3 is CASSISGTGTGELFF. The CDR3 nucleotides are TGTGCCAGTAGTATCTCCGGGACAGGGACCGGGGAGCTGTTTTTT.

The J gene is TRBJ2-5, the V gene TRBV9; TRBD1 aligns across 7 bases. The CDR3 contains 16 residues. From germline, CDR1 is SGDLS and CDR2 YYNGEE. Trimming at V came to 0 bases and at J to 0 bases, leaving 5 bases not matched to a gene. DNA of the CDR3: TGTGCCAGCAGCGTAGCTACCGGGACAGACCAAGAGACCCAGTACTTC. This gives the protein CASSVATGTDQETQYF.

A word on this clone: Other DNA sequences in this sample translate to the same CDR3. The V and J genes are TRBV7-9 and TRBJ2-7; D is undetermined. The CDR3 is made up of 13 amino acids. Trimming removed 1 base at V and 0 bases at J, with 4 bases between. CDR1 is SEHNR, CDR2 FQNEAQ, per germline (reference sequence). CDR3 coding DNA: TGTGCCAGCAGCTTAGACTTCTCCTACGAGCAGTACTTC. Protein: CASSLDFSYEQYF.

This chain joins TRBV10-3 and TRBJ2-7; possible D gene TRBD2, 6 bases. Germline V gene sequence: CDR1 ENHRY, CDR2 SYGVKD. This CDR3 region has 17 residues. Trimming left V 5 bases short and J 6 bases short, with 26 bases between. CDR3 DNA: TGTGCCATCAGTCTATCTACGGTTCAGGTACCCGGGGGCGAGCAGTACTTC. Protein sequence: CAISLSTVQVPGGEQYF.